This T cell receptor beta chain was sequenced for a study of blood T cell repertoires in COVID-19. TCRdb keeps only in-frame clones here, not all; method: immunoSEQ multiplex PCR. The sample contains 200,000 to 300,000 clones, roughly 88% of which appear only once. Per germline, CDR1 MNHEY and CDR2 SVGEGT. Trimming left V 4 bases short and J 2 bases short, with 8 bases between. The CDR3 extends over 14 amino acids. The chain couples TRBV6-2 or TRBV6-3 to TRBJ2-2; possible D gene TRBD2, 5 bases. Sequences were obtained from PBMCs or T cells enriched from blood (not recorded which). This receptor was obtained from a middle-aged woman with acute COVID-19. CDR3: CASSWGANTGELFF. The CDR3, as DNA: TGTGCCAGCAGTTGGGGAGCCAACACCGGGGAGCTGTTTTTT.